A single sample is the source of the 28 T cell receptor beta chains below, sequenced in a study of cytomegalovirus exposure and HLA in healthy donors. Sequenced by immunoSEQ multiplex PCR; TCRdb stores in-frame clones only, minus some. The sample has fewer than 200,000 clones, about 88% seen once. Specimen: PBMCs. Receptors were obtained from a woman in her late teens or twenties in good health and CMV-seronegative.

Comment on this clone: A junction end diverges from the germline sequence, so it may reflect a read error. The genes are TRBV5-1 and TRBJ2-4; D unresolved. The germline V gene has CDR1 SGHRS and CDR2 YFSETQ. The CDR3 runs to 14 residues. CDR3 region: CASSLWANKNIQCF. Written as DNA, the CDR3 is TGCGCCAGCAGCTTGTGGGCAAACAAAAACATTCAGTGCTTC.

V usage is TRBV6-5 and J usage is TRBJ2-1; unclear D gene. V lost 4 bases to trimming and J lost 4 bases, with 11 bases between them. This CDR3 spans 14 amino acids. Germline CDR1 MNHEY, CDR2 SVGAGI. The CDR3 bases are TGTGCCAGCAGTTCTTACGGTCGATACAATGAGCAGTTCTTC. Its protein is CASSSYGRYNEQFF.

The chain recombines TRBV29-1 with TRBJ2-2; 16 bases line up with TRBD2. CDR3 length equals 19 residues. V was pared by 7 bases and J by 5 bases, with 16 bases of the junction left unmatched. CDR1 and CDR2 from the germline V gene are SQVTM and ANQGSEA. CDR3 amino acids: CSAKTRPGLAGGPTGELFF. The CDR3 DNA follows: TGCAGCGCGAAAACGCGACCGGGACTAGCGGGAGGGCCTACCGGGGAGCTGTTTTTT.

The rearrangement joins TRBV6-5 to TRBJ2-2; possibly TRBD2 for D (5 bases). The CDR3 contains 14 residues. Germline V gene sequence: CDR1 MNHEY, CDR2 SVGAGI. Trimming removed 2 bases from V and 5 bases from J, with 9 bases in between. The DNA of the CDR3 is TGTGCCAGCAGTTACCCAACGGGGACCGGGGAGCTGTTTTTT. This encodes CASSYPTGTGELFF.

This clone was found once. The chain has TRBV4-1 and TRBJ1-5, with TRBD1 as a possible D gene (5 bases). Germline V gene lookup returns CDR1 MGHRA and CDR2 YSYEKL. V gave up 3 bases and J gave up 7 bases, with 19 bases separating them. The CDR3 runs to 16 residues. The CDR3 region is CASSQIRQGLGQPQHF. CDR3 coding DNA: TGCGCCAGCAGCCAGATTCGGCAGGGTCTAGGGCAGCCCCAGCATTTT.

The chain employs TRBV2 and TRBJ2-3; D is uncertain. The germline gives CDR1 SNHLY, CDR2 FYNNEI. Trimming left V 4 bases short and J 2 bases short, with 13 bases between. The CDR3 covers 15 residues. Written as DNA, the CDR3 is TGTGCCAGCAGTGCGACTGAGGATCTCACAGATACGCAGTATTTT. It yields the protein CASSATEDLTDTQYF.

The V and J genes are TRBV4-2 and TRBJ1-2; D uncertain. The germline CDR1 and CDR2 sequences are LGHNA and YNFKEQ. This CDR3 contains 15 residues. With 0 bases removed from V and 5 bases from J, the gap between germline ends came to 13 bases. DNA for the CDR3: TGTGCCAGCAGCCAAGATGAAGCGGCATGGTATGGCTACACCTTC. Amino acid sequence: CASSQDEAAWYGYTF.

The rearrangement links TRBV7-3 to TRBJ2-1, with 7 nucleotides matching TRBD1. Germline CDR1 is SGHTA and CDR2 is FQGTGA. J lost 9 bases, V lost 4 bases, and 3 bases had no gene match. The CDR3 is 12 amino acids. This chain's CDR3 is CASSSQGFEQFF. In DNA form, the CDR3 reads TGTGCCAGCAGCTCACAGGGGTTTGAGCAGTTCTTC.

The chain joins TRBV5-6 to TRBJ1-5; D not certain. Trimming stripped 4 bases from V and 6 bases from J, with 17 bases between. The CDR3 has 15 amino acids. CDR1 is SGHDT and CDR2 is YYEEEE in the germline V gene. CDR3: CASSPSVGVGQPQHF. For the CDR3, the DNA is TGTGCCAGCAGCCCCTCGGTCGGGGTGGGTCAGCCCCAGCATTTT.

V is TRBV5-1 and J is TRBJ2-3; 7 bases align to TRBD2. The V gene end was trimmed by 0 bases and the J gene end by 5 bases; junction bases not matched to a gene: 9. The CDR3 covers 16 residues. The germline gives CDR1 SGHRS, CDR2 YFSETQ. The DNA of the CDR3 is TGCGCCAGCAGCTTGGTGGCGGGGGAGCGAGGAGATACGCAGTATTTT. Amino acids: CASSLVAGERGDTQYF.

The V gene is TRBV7-8, the J gene TRBJ2-5; the D is unclear. This CDR3 is built from 12 residues. Trimming took 2 bases from V and 5 from J, leaving 6 bases between them. CDR1 and CDR2 (germline): SGHVS, FQNEAQ. The DNA of the CDR3 is TGTGCCAGCAGCTTAATCTCGGAGACCCAGTACTTC. Amino acids: CASSLISETQYF.

This chain uses TRBV27 with TRBJ2-1; 7 bases align to TRBD2. The CDR3 has 15 amino acids. Germline V gene lookup returns CDR1 MNHEY and CDR2 SMNVEV (reference sequence). The junction had 6 bases not matched to a gene; V was cut back by 3 bases and J by 4 bases. The DNA of the CDR3 is TGTGCCAGCAGTTTGGAGCCTAGCGGTTACAATGAGCAGTTCTTC. This encodes CASSLEPSGYNEQFF.

In this sample, this clone turned up a few times. J is TRBJ1-1 and V is TRBV4-2; tentative D call: TRBD1 (5 bases). CDR1 and CDR2 (germline): LGHNA, YNFKEQ. Trimming took off 7 bases at V and 4 bases at J, with 19 bases between the two ends. This CDR3 region has 15 residues. The CDR3: CASNPPGQGGTEAFF. Here the CDR3 DNA reads TGTGCCAGCAACCCCCCCGGGCAGGGCGGCACTGAAGCTTTCTTT.

The V gene is TRBV2, the J gene TRBJ2-7; 15 nucleotides line up with TRBD2. This CDR3 is 15 amino acids long. CDR1 is SNHLY, CDR2 FYNNEI, per germline. The V segment lost 8 bases and the J segment 7 bases; nucleotides outside the gene matches: 9. The CDR3 spells CASGPGTSGRREQYF. In DNA form, the CDR3 reads TGTGCCAGCGGGCCCGGGACTAGCGGGAGGAGGGAGCAGTACTTC.

This chain links TRBV2 with TRBJ1-1, with D possibly TRBD1 on 5 matching bases. This CDR3 spans 13 amino acids. Germline V lookup: CDR1 SNHLY, CDR2 FYNNEI. V was shortened by 8 bases and J by 0 bases, with 10 bases between the two germline ends. CDR3 nucleotides: TGTGCCAGCCGGGGGGACCTGAACACTGAAGCTTTCTTT. Its protein product is CASRGDLNTEAFF.

CDR3 nucleotides: TGTGCCAGCAGCTTTGAAGGGGGCGATTCACCCCTCCACTTT. Protein product: CASSFEGGDSPLHF. The chain recombines TRBV12-1 with TRBJ1-6; the table's TRBD1 call for D was not verified on the DNA. TRBV12-1 is a pseudogene segment. The CDR3 has 14 amino acids.

This chain joins TRBV7-9 and TRBJ1-4; D possibly corresponds to TRBD1 (6 bases). CDR3 size: 16 residues. Trimming shortened V by 5 bases and J by 11 bases, and 24 bases separated the two germline ends. Germline assignment: CDR1 SEHNR and CDR2 FQNEAQ (reference sequence). The CDR3 DNA is TGTGCCAGCAGCCCCCCCGGGGGGGGTGTAAGGGGGAAACTGTTTTTT. Amino acid sequence: CASSPPGGGVRGKLFF.

The chain combines TRBV5-1 with TRBJ2-1; 7 bases agree with TRBD1. V was clipped by 2 bases and J by 7 bases; unmatched bases: 9. The V gene's germline CDR1 is SGHRS and CDR2 YFSETQ. The CDR3 contains 15 residues. CDR3 nucleotide sequence: TGCGCCAGCAGCTTCACCGGGACAGAGAGTAATGAGCAGTTCTTC. This gives the protein CASSFTGTESNEQFF.

The CDR3 bases are TGTGCCAGCAGCTTAAATAGGGGACAGGGAAACACTGAAGCTTTCTTT. Amino acid sequence: CASSLNRGQGNTEAFF. V gene TRBV7-9 combines with J gene TRBJ1-1, with TRBD1 matching 9 bases. The trim removed 2 bases at V and 2 bases at J, leaving 6 bases unmatched. This CDR3 contains 16 residues. Germline V gene sequence: CDR1 SEHNR, CDR2 FQNEAQ (reference sequence).

The V gene is TRBV6-1, the J gene TRBJ2-1, with TRBD1 matching over 8 bases. CDR3 length: 16 residues. The junction had 11 bases not matched to a gene; V was cut back by 6 bases and J by 4 bases. CDR1 MNHNS and CDR2 SASEGT come from the germline V gene. This CDR3 is CASSEMPRTGYNEQFF. The CDR3 DNA sequence: TGTGCCAGCAGCGAAATGCCCCGGACAGGGTACAATGAGCAGTTCTTC.

DNA of the CDR3: TGTGCCAGCAGCTTGGCCGGGACTAGCGGGAGACATGAGCAGTTCTTC. It codes for CASSLAGTSGRHEQFF. This chain uses TRBV5-6 with TRBJ2-1, with TRBD2 matching 14 bases. Germline V lookup: CDR1 SGHDT, CDR2 YYEEEE. Trimming removed 0 bases from V and 8 bases from J; junction bases left unmatched: 4. The CDR3 loop spans 16 amino acids.

The chain links TRBV27 to TRBJ2-7; tentatively, D is TRBD1 (5 bases). The germline V gene encodes CDR1 MNHEY and CDR2 SMNVEV (reference sequence). V gave up 2 bases and J gave up 5 bases, with 10 bases separating them. This CDR3 region has 13 residues. The CDR3 nucleotides are TGTGCCAGCAGTTTAGGGGCGTCTGACGAGCAGTACTTC. Residues: CASSLGASDEQYF.

V usage is TRBV29-1 and J usage is TRBJ1-1, with 7 nucleotides matching TRBD1. Looked up from germline, CDR1 is SQVTM and CDR2 is ANQGSEA. V trimming: 3 bases; J trimming: 3 bases; junction bases outside the gene matches: 4. The CDR3 has 13 residues. DNA of the CDR3: TGCAGCGTTGATGGGACAGCTCACACTGAAGCTTTCTTT. As protein: CSVDGTAHTEAFF.

This chain joins TRBV27 and TRBJ2-1; TRBD1 matches 9 bases. J was trimmed by 1 base and V by 10 bases; bases with no gene match: 5. CDR3 length equals 14 residues. Germline lookup yields CDR1 MNHEY and CDR2 SMNVEV (reference sequence). The CDR3 nucleotides are TGTGCCATTGCACAGGGGGCATCCTACAATGAGCAGTTCTTC. This sequence encodes CAIAQGASYNEQFF.

This clone was seen only once. V gene TRBV29-1 combines with J gene TRBJ1-2; a possible D gene is TRBD1 (6 bases). The V gene's germline CDR1 is SQVTM and CDR2 ANQGSEA. Trimming took off 7 bases at V and 4 bases at J, with 19 bases between the two ends. This CDR3 has 14 residues. The CDR3 sequence is CSAHRVDYGYGYTF. The DNA for the CDR3 is TGCAGCGCACACAGGGTAGATTATGGCTATGGCTACACCTTC.

V is TRBV2 and J is TRBJ1-2, with unresolved D. Trimming removed 6 bases at V and 1 base at J, with 15 bases between. The CDR3 length is 15 residues. Germline V gene data show CDR1 as SNHLY and CDR2 as FYNNEI. CDR3 loop: CASRHRDSLNYGYTF. The CDR3 DNA reads TGTGCCAGCAGGCACCGGGATTCCCTTAACTATGGCTACACCTTC.

This clone was detected only once. The chain combines TRBV19 with TRBJ2-4, with D unresolved. CDR3 length: 15 amino acids. Germline V gives CDR1 LNHDA, CDR2 SQIVND (reference sequence). Trimming stripped 5 bases from V and 8 bases from J, with 19 bases between. In DNA, the CDR3 is TGTGCCAGTAGTCCCTCGAGGATCGTAAGCGACATTCAGTACTTC. It yields the protein CASSPSRIVSDIQYF.

The gene calls are TRBV7-2 and TRBJ2-7; 8 positions match TRBD2. The CDR3 totals 16 residues. The germline V gene encodes CDR1 SGHTA and CDR2 FQGNSA. V was clipped by 0 bases and J by 3 bases; unmatched bases: 7. In DNA, the CDR3 is TGTGCCAGCAGCTTAGCCCCGGGACTAGGGGGCTACGAGCAGTACTTC. Amino acid sequence: CASSLAPGLGGYEQYF.